This T cell receptor (beta chain) comes out of a study of T cell responses to AZD1222 COVID-19 vaccine. General study results and limits: The study reported that nearly half of spike-specific TCRs target unmutated variant regions. Donors were mostly white British, more females; clonal diversity possibly underestimated.

With regard to this clone: Its specificity is not known.

With 5 bases clipped from V and 5 bases from J, the junction kept 8 bases outside the gene matches. CDR1 and CDR2 (germline): LNHDA, SQIVND (reference sequence). CDR3 length: 15 amino acids. Profiled with immunoSEQ multiplex PCR; TCRdb holds only in-frame clones, not every one. The table includes about 140,000 clones, around 90% detected once. V gene TRBV19 combines with J gene TRBJ1-4; 7 nucleotides line up with TRBD1. This TCR came from an adult in good health. The sequencing used peripheral blood, collected on day 0 of AZD1222 vaccination. CDR3 sequence (DNA): TGTGCCAGTAGTCGCTTTGTACAGGGGAATGAAAAACTGTTTTTT. Amino acid sequence: CASSRFVQGNEKLFF.